This T cell receptor (beta chain) was observed in a study of CD8 T cells in Susac syndrome. Study-wide points: In total CD8+ repertoires, 15 to 20 Susac-specific public clones were detected, and CD8+ TEMRA repertoires contained a few.

Random hexamers were used to reverse transcribe an amount of roughly 0.45 to 1 ug RNA. A single record per CDR3 protein comes from TCRdb applying MiXCR to the immunoSEQ multiplex PCR reads. The sample has about 130,000 distinct CDR3 sequences; 95% are singletons. CDR1 is LGHDT and CDR2 is YNNKEL in the germline V gene (reference sequence). Trimming pared 4 bases from V and 7 bases from J, leaving 17 bases between. This CDR3 comprises 15 residues. In regard to this clonotype: The antigen is undetermined.

V gene TRBV3-1 combines with J gene TRBJ2-1; perhaps TRBD2 as D (5 bases). The receptor was isolated from a human donor with Susac syndrome. Sample: CD8+ T cells from PBMCs. CDR3 in amino acids: CASSPTSDLPNEQFF. CDR3 bases: TGTGCCAGCAGCCCTACGTCGGACTTGCCGAATGAGCAGTTCTTC.